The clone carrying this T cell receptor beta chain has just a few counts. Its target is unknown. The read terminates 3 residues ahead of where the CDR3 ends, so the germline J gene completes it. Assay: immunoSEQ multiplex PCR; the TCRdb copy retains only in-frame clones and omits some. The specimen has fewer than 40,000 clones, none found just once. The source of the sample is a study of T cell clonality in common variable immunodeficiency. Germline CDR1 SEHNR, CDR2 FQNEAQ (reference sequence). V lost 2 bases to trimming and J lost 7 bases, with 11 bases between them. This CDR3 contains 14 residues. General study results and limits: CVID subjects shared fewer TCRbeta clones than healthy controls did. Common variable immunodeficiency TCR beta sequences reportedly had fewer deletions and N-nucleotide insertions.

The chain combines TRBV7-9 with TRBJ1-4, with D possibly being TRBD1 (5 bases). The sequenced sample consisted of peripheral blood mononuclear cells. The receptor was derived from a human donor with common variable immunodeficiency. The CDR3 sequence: CASSLSVQGEKLFF. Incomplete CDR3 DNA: TGTGCCAGCAGCTTATCCGTCCAGGGTGAAAAA.